This TCR beta chain appears in the sequencing data of a study of T cell responses to AZD1222 COVID-19 vaccine. General study findings and limits: It was only a handful of AZD1222 recipients who were seropositive at baseline. Epitopes outside B.1.351 and B.1.1.7 mutated regions reportedly drew nearly half of spike TCRs. Spike-specific TCR breadth and depth both grew after two AZD1222 doses. Donors skewed white British and female; clonal diversity was possibly underestimated.

CDR1 and CDR2 (germline): SGHNT, YYREEE (reference sequence). CDR3 size: 13 residues. V was cut by 0 bases and J by 4 bases, with 7 bases left in between. Assay: immunoSEQ multiplex PCR; the TCRdb copy retains only in-frame clones and omits some. Among tens of thousands of clones, approximately 91% were seen once, and the ten largest hold more than 5%. On this clone itself: No antigen is known for it.

This TCR came from an adult in good health. This sequence joins TRBV5-4 and TRBJ1-2, with D possibly being TRBD1 (6 bases). The sample here was peripheral blood, taken on day 0 of MenACWY control vaccination. CDR3 DNA: TGTGCCAGCAGCTTGGTGACAGGCTATGGCTACACCTTC. Translating it yields CASSLVTGYGYTF.